A selection of T cell receptor beta chains follows, all from one sample in a study of blood T cell repertoires in COVID-19. Method: immunoSEQ multiplex PCR; TCRdb's copy keeps in-frame clones and lacks some. Among about 210,000 clones listed, around four fifths were seen once. Sequenced sample: peripheral blood. These receptors were collected from a woman aged 40 to 49 with active or convalescent COVID-19. CDR3s include the opening cysteine and the closing phenylalanine or tryptophan. The D gene is left open where the match is weak. Not every row has a clone size; where given, it reads once, few, many or a size class.

d_gene | abundance | j_gene | v_gene | CDR3nt | CDR3aa
TRBD1 | - | TRBJ2-4 | TRBV30 | TGTGCCTGGGCCTTCAGGGGGCTAACCAAAAACATTCAGTACTTC | CAWAFRGLTKNIQYF
- | - | TRBJ2-3 | TRBV4-2 | TGTGCCAGCAGCCAAGTGCTTCTGCGTGGAGGGGGGGGCACAGATACGCAGTATTTT | CASSQVLLRGGGGTDTQYF
- | - | TRBJ1-1 | TRBV9 | TGTGCCAGCAGCGTAGCGGGGGATCTCGCTGAAGCTTTCTTT | CASSVAGDLAEAFF
TRBD2 | - | TRBJ2-1 | TRBV3-1/TRBV3-2 | TGTGCCAGCAGCCAACCGGGACTAGCGGGAGATGAGCAGTTCTTC | CASSQPGLAGDEQFF
- | - | TRBJ1-6 | TRBV5-5 | TGTGCCAGCAGCCCGGGGATTACCTATAATTCACCCCTCCACTTT | CASSPGITYNSPLHF
TRBD1 | - | TRBJ1-1 | TRBV18 | TGTGCCAGCTCGAACCGGGACAGTGAAGCTTTCTTT | CASSNRDSEAFF
- | - | TRBJ2-1 | TRBV24-1 | TGTGCCACCAGTGGACCCGGGGAGGCGCAGTACAATGAGCAGTTCTTC | CATSGPGEAQYNEQFF
- | - | TRBJ1-2 | TRBV7-2 | TGTGCCAGCAGCCCCCAGGGTTCCCACTATGGCTACACCTTC | CASSPQGSHYGYTF
- | - | TRBJ2-7 | TRBV3-1/TRBV3-2 | TGTGCCAGCAGCCCGCTGTTTAGTTCTTCCTACGAGCAGTACTTC | CASSPLFSSSYEQYF
- | - | TRBJ1-4 | TRBV12-3/TRBV12-4 | TGTGCCAGCCAAGGGGGGGGTGGCGAAAAACTGTTTTTT | CASQGGGGEKLFF
TRBD1 | once | TRBJ1-6 | TRBV5-1 | TGCGCCAGCAGCCTCAGGACAGGGTCAGGGGATAATTCACCCCTCCACTTT | CASSLRTGSGDNSPLHF
TRBD2 | - | TRBJ2-1 | TRBV9 | TGTGCCAGCAGCAGAAGGACTAGCGGGAACAATGAGCAGTTCTTC | CASSRRTSGNNEQFF
TRBD2 | - | TRBJ2-3 | TRBV6-6 | TGTGCCAGCAGTCAGACTAGCGGGGGTGGGGATACGCAGTATTTT | CASSQTSGGGDTQYF
- | - | TRBJ1-4 | TRBV6-1 | TGTGCCAGCAGTGAAGGTCGGACAGTTGAAAAACTGTTTTTT | CASSEGRTVEKLFF
- | - | TRBJ1-5 | TRBV30 | TGTGCCTGGAGTGCCCCCGGGGTTAACAATCAGCCCCAGCATTTT | CAWSAPGVNNQPQHF
TRBD1 | - | TRBJ1-6 | TRBV20-1 | TGCAGTGCTAGTCCGGGACAGGGCTGGAATTCACCCCTCCACTTT | CSASPGQGWNSPLHF
- | - | TRBJ1-5 | TRBV18 | TGTGCCAGCTCACCACGGGACACCCTTTCCCCCCAGCATTTT | CASSPRDTLSPQHF
- | - | TRBJ1-2 | TRBV14 | TGTGCCAGCAGCCAGGGGGGCTATGGCTACACCTTC | CASSQGGYGYTF
TRBD2 | - | TRBJ2-3 | TRBV10-1 | TGCGCCAGCAGCCGGCTAGCGGGGAACACAGATACGCAGTATTTT | CASSRLAGNTDTQYF
TRBD1 | - | TRBJ1-1 | TRBV24-1 | TGTGCCACCAGCCGACAGGGGTTCGCTGAAGCTTTCTTT | CATSRQGFAEAFF
- | - | TRBJ2-2 | TRBV29-1 | TGCAGCGTAACCAAGACAGGTCCTCCCTACACCGGGGAGCTGTTTTTT | CSVTKTGPPYTGELFF
- | - | TRBJ2-3 | TRBV29-1 | TGCAGCGTTGGGGCAGGCCCAGATACGCAGTATTTT | CSVGAGPDTQYF
TRBD1 | - | TRBJ2-5 | TRBV6-5 | TGTGCCAGCAGTTACTGGGACAGCAAACAAGAGACCCAGTACTTC | CASSYWDSKQETQYF
- | - | TRBJ2-7 | TRBV28 | TGTGCCAGCAGTTTATTTAGGCTAGCTGGCATCTACGAGCAGTACTTC | CASSLFRLAGIYEQYF
TRBD1 | - | TRBJ2-1 | TRBV19 | TGTGCCAGTAGTATATCGACAGGGGTGAGTGAGCAGTTCTTC | CASSISTGVSEQFF
TRBD1 | many | TRBJ1-5 | TRBV28 | TGTGCCAGCAGTTTATGGACAGGGGGCAATCAGCCCCAGCATTTT | CASSLWTGGNQPQHF
TRBD2 | - | TRBJ2-1 | TRBV28 | TGTGCCAGCCGGAGGTGGCGAGACGGGAGGGCGAACAATGAGCAGTTCTTC | CASRRWRDGRANNEQFF
TRBD1 | - | TRBJ2-1 | TRBV24-1 | TGTGCCACCAGTGAGACCAGGGGGAGCTCCTACAATGAGCAGTTCTTC | CATSETRGSSYNEQFF
TRBD1 | - | TRBJ1-5 | TRBV5-5 | TGTGCCAGCAGCTTGGTCGGGACAGAGAATCAGCCCCAGCATTTT | CASSLVGTENQPQHF
- | - | TRBJ2-7 | TRBV7-2 | TGTGCCAGCAGCTTAGCAGGGGGGGCCTACGAGCAGTACTTC | CASSLAGGAYEQYF
- | - | TRBJ1-1 | TRBV18 | TGTGCCAGCTCACAGGACAGAACTGAAGCTTTCTTT | CASSQDRTEAFF
- | - | TRBJ1-5 | TRBV12-3/TRBV12-4 | TGTGCCAGCAGTTTCAGGGCGGCTCCGAGGCATTTT | CASSFRAAPRHF
- | once | TRBJ1-1 | TRBV29-1 | TGCAGCGTTGCTCCAGGGCGGGGAGAAGCTTTCTTT | CSVAPGRGEAFF
TRBD2 | - | TRBJ2-7 | TRBV3-1/TRBV3-2 | TGTGCCAGCAGCCCTAGAGCGGGGGGCTACGAGCAGTACTTC | CASSPRAGGYEQYF
- | - | TRBJ2-4 | TRBV24-1 | TGTGCCACCAGTGACCCTGCGGAAGGGGGTGTGGACATTCAGTACTTC | CATSDPAEGGVDIQYF
TRBD1 | - | TRBJ2-5 | TRBV18 | TGTGCCAGCTCCCCTCCGGGACAGCCGCGCCAGGGGACCCAGTACTTC | CASSPPGQPRQGTQYF